The source of this TCR beta chain is a study of blood T cell repertoires in COVID-19. Study as a whole: Collection of acute and convalescent COVID-19 samples took place in the United States, Italy and Spain. Sample material is recorded as cDNA or gDNA derived from T cells, B-cell-depleted T cells, or PBMCs.

Regarding this clone: Distinct nucleotide sequences in the sample also encode this CDR3.

TCRdb keeps only in-frame clones here, not all; method: immunoSEQ multiplex PCR. The sample shows hundreds of thousands of clones, approximately 81% of them seen only once. This TCR was recovered from a woman older than 75 with active or convalescent COVID-19. Material: peripheral blood.

The CDR3 sequence: CASSSLAGGYEQYF. The CDR3 DNA follows: TGCGCCAGCAGCTCACTAGCGGGGGGGTACGAGCAGTACTTC. The chain recombines TRBV5-1 with TRBJ2-7, with 13 bases fitting TRBD2. The junction had 1 base not matched to a gene; V was cut back by 3 bases and J by 4 bases. Per the germline V gene, CDR1 is SGHRS and CDR2 is YFSETQ. The CDR3 consists of 14 residues.